The rows below give T cell receptor beta chains drawn from one sample of a study of cytomegalovirus exposure and HLA in healthy donors. Measured with immunoSEQ multiplex PCR; TCRdb has only the in-frame clones, and not every one. Its table records over 40,000 clones. The specimen was PBMCs. The receptor set was obtained from a woman aged 40 to 50 in good health and CMV-seronegative. Both conserved end residues are trimmed from each CDR3. The order of the fields is J gene, V gene, CDR3 protein.

j_gene: TRBJ2-5; v_gene: TRBV7-8; CDR3aa: ASSSGPRRRETQY
j_gene: TRBJ1-2; v_gene: TRBV7-9; CDR3aa: ASSQTGIQKHT
j_gene: TRBJ2-3; v_gene: TRBV9; CDR3aa: ASRVDQDTQY
j_gene: TRBJ1-5; v_gene: TRBV6-6; CDR3aa: ASSQGGDQQPQH
j_gene: TRBJ1-6; v_gene: TRBV7-9; CDR3aa: ASSLQGPLDSPLH
j_gene: TRBJ2-3; v_gene: TRBV6-5; CDR3aa: ASSYSRGTDTQY
j_gene: -; v_gene: TRBV28; CDR3aa: ASSSLGGTILYEQY
j_gene: TRBJ1-2; v_gene: TRBV11-3; CDR3aa: ASSLPGVDRIYGYT
j_gene: TRBJ2-5; v_gene: TRBV5-8; CDR3aa: ASSFAGGGQETQY
j_gene: TRBJ2-1; v_gene: TRBV5-1; CDR3aa: ASSPRIAGGNEQF